One and the same sample provided the 10 T cell receptor beta chains below, sequenced in a study of cytomegalovirus exposure and HLA in healthy donors. The PCR was carried out with 60 Vbeta primers and 13 Jbeta primers. TCRdb's copy holds only in-frame clones and misses some; the assay was immunoSEQ multiplex PCR. The data contain roughly 250,000 clones, 65% to 85% of them singletons. Sequences were obtained from PBMCs. These receptors were collected from a female donor in good health and CMV-seronegative.

The chain combines TRBV6-1 with TRBJ1-4, with D tentatively TRBD1 (5 bases). This CDR3 spans 15 amino acids. Trimming pared 3 bases from V and 0 bases from J, leaving 8 bases between. Germline-derived CDR1 and CDR2 are MNHNS and SASEGT. In nucleotides, the CDR3 is TGTGCCAGCAGTGACAAGGGGCCAACTAATGAAAAACTGTTTTTT. Translation: CASSDKGPTNEKLFF.

This clone appeared once. The genes are TRBV4-1 and TRBJ2-3; tentatively, D is TRBD2 (6 bases). The CDR3 contains 13 residues. CDR1 MGHRA and CDR2 YSYEKL come from the germline V gene. Trimming took 1 base from V and 13 from J, leaving 15 bases between them. CDR3 nucleotide sequence: TGCGCCAGCAGCCAAGGGCTCGGGCGCGGGAAGTATTTT. Translated: CASSQGLGRGKYF.

The genes are TRBV7-2 and TRBJ2-3; 7 bases agree with TRBD2. Per the germline V gene, CDR1 is SGHTA and CDR2 is FQGNSA. Trimming cost V 0 bases and J 7 bases; bases outside gene matches: 4. The CDR3 covers 14 residues. The DNA for the CDR3 is TGTGCCAGCAGCTTAGCGCAGGGACTAAATACGCAGTATTTT. Residues: CASSLAQGLNTQYF.

This clone came up a few times. Here the CDR3 reads CASSLKGGAGYTF. CDR3 nucleotide sequence: TGTGCCAGCAGCTTGAAAGGGGGCGCTGGCTACACCTTC. The chain joins TRBV5-4 to TRBJ1-2, with 7 bases aligning to TRBD1. The CDR3 covers 13 residues. Germline assignment: CDR1 SGHNT and CDR2 YYREEE (reference sequence). J was trimmed by 7 bases and V by 1 base; bases with no gene match: 4.

This chain joins TRBV27 and TRBJ2-3; the match to TRBD2 covers 12 bases. Germline loops: CDR1 MNHEY, CDR2 SMNVEV (reference sequence). This CDR3 is built from 16 residues. J gave up 5 bases and V 4 bases, and 7 bases lay outside the gene matches. The CDR3 DNA reads as TGTGCCAGCAGTTCTCGACTAGCGGGAGAGATAGATACGCAGTATTTT. Encoded protein: CASSSRLAGEIDTQYF.

The sample holds a few counts of this clone. The chain combines TRBV11-2 with TRBJ2-1, with a weak D call TRBD2 (5 bases). The CDR3 runs 14 residues. The germline gives CDR1 SGHAT, CDR2 FQNNGV. V was pared by 0 bases and J by 4 bases, with 7 bases between. CDR3: CASSLEGVYNEQFF. The CDR3 nucleotides read TGTGCCAGCAGCTTAGAGGGAGTATACAATGAGCAGTTCTTC.

V and J are TRBV2 and TRBJ2-5; TRBD2 matches at 9 bases. Losses at the gene ends were 6 bases for V and 2 bases for J; bases not matched to a gene: 7. The CDR3 is 15 amino acids. From germline, CDR1 is SNHLY and CDR2 FYNNEI. The CDR3 reads CASSGLAGPQETQYF. Written as DNA, the CDR3 is TGTGCCAGCAGCGGGCTAGCGGGGCCACAAGAGACCCAGTACTTC.

The gene calls are TRBV21-1 and TRBJ2-7; TRBD2 is taken as the D call from the table, unchecked against the DNA. TRBV21-1 constitutes a pseudogene. The length of the CDR3 is 17 residues. In nucleotides, the CDR3 is TGTGCCAGCAGGGCCTGTTTGGCCATCCTAAGCGAGTACGAGCAGTACTTC. This encodes CASRACLAILSEYEQYF.

The chain uses TRBV6-1 and TRBJ2-1; no clear D. Trimming left V 7 bases short and J 8 bases short, with 9 bases between. Per the germline V gene, CDR1 is MNHNS and CDR2 is SASEGT. CDR3 length equals 11 residues. In DNA form, the CDR3 reads TGTGCCAGCACATTAGAGGATGAGCAGTTCTTC. It codes for CASTLEDEQFF.

CDR3 region: CASSERTGPSSYNEQFF. DNA for the CDR3: TGCGCCAGCAGTGAACGGACAGGGCCGAGCTCCTACAATGAGCAGTTCTTC. The rearrangement uses TRBV10-1 and TRBJ2-1, with 8 nucleotides matching TRBD1. Germline values: CDR1 WNHNN, CDR2 SYGVQD (reference sequence). The CDR3 length is 17 residues. V gave up 3 bases and J gave up 0 bases; unmatched junction bases: 7.